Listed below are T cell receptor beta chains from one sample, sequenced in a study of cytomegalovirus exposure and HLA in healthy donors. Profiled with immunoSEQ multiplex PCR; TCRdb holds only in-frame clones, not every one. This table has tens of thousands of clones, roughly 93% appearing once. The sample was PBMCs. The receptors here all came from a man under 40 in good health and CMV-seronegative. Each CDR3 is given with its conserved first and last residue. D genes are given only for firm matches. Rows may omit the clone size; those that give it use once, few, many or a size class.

CDR3 DNA: TGCGCCAGCAGCCAAGAGTCGCGGGGTAAAACATACGAGCAGTACTTC
CDR3 protein: CASSQESRGKTYEQYF
clone size: -
V gene: TRBV4-1
D gene: -
J gene: TRBJ2-7

CDR3 DNA: TGTGCCAGCAGGCGACTAGCGGGAGAGATTGGAGAGCAGTACTTC
CDR3 protein: CASRRLAGEIGEQYF
clone size: -
V gene: TRBV6-1
D gene: TRBD2
J gene: TRBJ2-7

CDR3 DNA: TGTGCCAGCAGCTTACCTAGCGGGAGGGACTCCTACGAGCAGTACTTC
CDR3 protein: CASSLPSGRDSYEQYF
clone size: -
V gene: TRBV28
D gene: TRBD2
J gene: TRBJ2-7

CDR3 DNA: TGTGCCAGCAGCCCAGGGGTACTTGTTGAAAAACTGTTTTTT
CDR3 protein: CASSPGVLVEKLFF
clone size: -
V gene: TRBV14
D gene: -
J gene: TRBJ1-4

CDR3 DNA: TGTGCCAGTAGTATACTTTCGGGAGTATCCAAAAACATTCAGTACTTC
CDR3 protein: CASSILSGVSKNIQYF
clone size: -
V gene: TRBV19
D gene: -
J gene: TRBJ2-4

CDR3 DNA: TGTGCCAGCAGTAACGGAGGGGAGACCCAGTACTTC
CDR3 protein: CASSNGGETQYF
clone size: once
V gene: TRBV27
D gene: -
J gene: TRBJ2-5

CDR3 DNA: TGTGCCAGCAGCTTAGCGCGTTGGACTAGCGGGAAAGAGACCCAGTACTTC
CDR3 protein: CASSLARWTSGKETQYF
clone size: -
V gene: TRBV7-6
D gene: TRBD2
J gene: TRBJ2-5

CDR3 DNA: TGCAGTGGGGGGCACACAGATACGCAGTATTTT
CDR3 protein: CSGGHTDTQYF
clone size: -
V gene: TRBV20-1
D gene: -
J gene: TRBJ2-3

CDR3 DNA: TGTGCCAGCAGCCAAGGAACGCGCAAAGAGACCCAGTACTTC
CDR3 protein: CASSQGTRKETQYF
clone size: -
V gene: TRBV4-2
D gene: -
J gene: TRBJ2-5

CDR3 DNA: TGTGCTAGTGACAGACCGGGACAGGACTCTACTAACTATGGCTACACCTTC
CDR3 protein: CASDRPGQDSTNYGYTF
clone size: once
V gene: TRBV12-5
D gene: TRBD1
J gene: TRBJ1-2